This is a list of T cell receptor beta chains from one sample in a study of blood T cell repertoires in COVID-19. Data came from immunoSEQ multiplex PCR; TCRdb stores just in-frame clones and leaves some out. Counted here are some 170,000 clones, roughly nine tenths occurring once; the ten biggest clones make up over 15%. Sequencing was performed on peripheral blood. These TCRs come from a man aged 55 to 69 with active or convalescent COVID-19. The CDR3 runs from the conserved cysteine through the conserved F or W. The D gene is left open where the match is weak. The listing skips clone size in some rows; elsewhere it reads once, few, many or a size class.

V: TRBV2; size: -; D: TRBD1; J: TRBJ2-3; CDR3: CASGQGVSTDTQYF; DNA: TGTGCCAGCGGACAGGGGGTTAGCACAGATACGCAGTATTTT
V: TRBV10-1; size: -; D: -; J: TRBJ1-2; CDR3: CASSESAAVQSYGYTF; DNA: TGCGCCAGCAGTGAGTCGGCGGCGGTGCAAAGCTATGGCTACACCTTC
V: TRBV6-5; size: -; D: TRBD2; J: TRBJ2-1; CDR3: CASSRGLGSYNEQFF; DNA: TGTGCCAGCAGCAGAGGACTAGGGTCCTACAATGAGCAGTTCTTC
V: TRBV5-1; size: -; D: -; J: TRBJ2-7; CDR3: CASSSRPTRGGEQYF; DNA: TGCGCCAGCAGCTCCCGACCCACAAGGGGCGGCGAGCAGTACTTC
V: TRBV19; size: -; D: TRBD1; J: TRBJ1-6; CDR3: CASSTGQGNSPLHF; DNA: TGTGCCAGTAGTACCGGACAGGGTAATTCACCCCTCCACTTT
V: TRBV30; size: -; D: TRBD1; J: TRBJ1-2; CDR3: CAWKQGAGDYGYTF; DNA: TGTGCCTGGAAACAGGGGGCAGGCGACTATGGCTACACCTTC
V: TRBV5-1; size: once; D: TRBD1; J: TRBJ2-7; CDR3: CASSLRTTINRDSSYEQYF; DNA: TGCGCCAGCAGCTTACGGACCACAATTAACCGGGACAGCTCCTACGAGCAGTACTTC
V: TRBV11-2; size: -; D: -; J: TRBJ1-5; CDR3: CASSLEWRGGRGNQPQHF; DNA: TGTGCCAGCAGCTTAGAGTGGAGGGGGGGGCGCGGGAATCAGCCCCAGCATTTT
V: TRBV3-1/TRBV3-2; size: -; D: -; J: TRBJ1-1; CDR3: CASSQVRGASTEAFF; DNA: TGTGCCAGCAGCCAAGTGCGTGGGGCTTCCACTGAAGCTTTCTTT
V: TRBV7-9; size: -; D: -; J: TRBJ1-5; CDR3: CASSLAGPNQPQHF; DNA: TGTGCCAGCAGCTTAGCGGGCCCGAATCAGCCCCAGCATTTT
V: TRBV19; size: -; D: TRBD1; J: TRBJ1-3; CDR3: CASSLDRDPSGNTIYF; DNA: TGTGCCAGTAGTCTTGACAGGGACCCCTCTGGAAACACCATATATTTT
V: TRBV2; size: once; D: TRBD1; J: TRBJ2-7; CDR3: CARQGNSYEQYF; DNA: TGTGCCAGACAGGGGAACTCCTACGAGCAGTACTTC
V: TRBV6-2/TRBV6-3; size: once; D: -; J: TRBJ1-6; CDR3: CASSSLSGGLPLHF; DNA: TGTGCCAGCAGTTCTTTGTCAGGAGGGCTCCCCCTCCACTTT
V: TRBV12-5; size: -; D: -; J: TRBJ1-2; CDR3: CASGPQGNYGYTF; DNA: TGTGCTAGTGGTCCCCAGGGAAACTATGGCTACACCTTC
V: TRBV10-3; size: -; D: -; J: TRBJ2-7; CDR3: CAISRTDSYEQYF; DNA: TGTGCCATCAGTCGGACAGACTCCTACGAGCAGTACTTC
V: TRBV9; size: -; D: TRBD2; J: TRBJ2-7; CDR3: CASSVSGRTYEQYF; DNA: TGTGCCAGCAGCGTAAGCGGGAGAACCTACGAGCAGTACTTC
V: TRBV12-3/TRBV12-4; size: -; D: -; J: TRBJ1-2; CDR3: CASRTGRGGYTF; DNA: TGTGCCAGCAGGACAGGTCGGGGTGGCTACACCTTC
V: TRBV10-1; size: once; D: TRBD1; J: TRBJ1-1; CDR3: CASSESGTAKNEAFF; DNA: TGCGCCAGCAGTGAGTCGGGGACAGCGAAAAATGAAGCTTTCTTT
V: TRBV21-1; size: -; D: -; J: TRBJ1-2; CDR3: CASSIRENGYTF; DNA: TGTGCCAGCAGTATCCGGGAGAATGGCTACACCTTC
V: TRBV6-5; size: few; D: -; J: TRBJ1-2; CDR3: CASSNPIDRNYGYTF; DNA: TGTGCCAGCAGTAATCCGATAGACAGGAACTATGGCTACACCTTC
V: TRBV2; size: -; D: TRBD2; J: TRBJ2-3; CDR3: CASSVGSGGITTDTQYF; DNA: TGTGCCAGCAGTGTGGGTAGCGGGGGAATAACCACAGATACGCAGTATTTT
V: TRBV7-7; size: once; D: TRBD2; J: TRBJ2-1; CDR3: CASTPLLAGSYNEQFF; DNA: TGTGCCAGCACCCCGCTCCTAGCGGGTTCCTACAATGAGCAGTTCTTC
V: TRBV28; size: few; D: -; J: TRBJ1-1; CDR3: CASSLWIGVTEAFF; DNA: TGTGCCAGCAGTTTATGGATAGGGGTCACTGAAGCTTTCTTT
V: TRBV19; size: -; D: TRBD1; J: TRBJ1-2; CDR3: CATSDGTGGVQGYGYTF; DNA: TGTGCCACTAGCGACGGGACAGGGGGCGTTCAGGGCTATGGCTACACCTTC
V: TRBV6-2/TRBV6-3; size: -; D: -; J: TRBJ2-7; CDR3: CASSYAQGPYEQYF; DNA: TGTGCCAGCAGTTACGCCCAGGGGCCCTACGAGCAGTACTTC
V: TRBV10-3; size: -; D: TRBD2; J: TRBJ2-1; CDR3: CAISERASGLIYNEQFF; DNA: TGTGCCATCAGTGAGAGGGCTAGCGGACTCATCTACAATGAGCAGTTCTTC
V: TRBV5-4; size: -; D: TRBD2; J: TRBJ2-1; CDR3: CASSLGSGSPFYNEQFF; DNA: TGTGCCAGCAGCTTGGGGAGCGGGAGTCCTTTTTACAATGAGCAGTTCTTC
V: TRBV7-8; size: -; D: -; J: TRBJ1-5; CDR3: CASSSGLYQPQHF; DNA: TGTGCCAGCAGCTCGGGACTTTATCAGCCCCAGCATTTT
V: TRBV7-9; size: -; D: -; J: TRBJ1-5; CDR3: CASSFPSSNQPQHF; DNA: TGTGCCAGCAGCTTCCCCTCGAGCAATCAGCCCCAGCATTTT
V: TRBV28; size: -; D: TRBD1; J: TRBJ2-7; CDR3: CASTQGAGPYEQYF; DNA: TGTGCCAGCACTCAGGGGGCAGGGCCCTACGAGCAGTACTTC
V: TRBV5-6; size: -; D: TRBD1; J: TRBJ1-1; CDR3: CASSLAQGAKAFF; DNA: TGTGCCAGCAGCTTGGCACAGGGGGCGAAGGCTTTCTTT
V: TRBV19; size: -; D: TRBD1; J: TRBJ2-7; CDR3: CASSRTGAYEQYF; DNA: TGTGCCAGTAGTAGGACAGGGGCGTACGAGCAGTACTTC
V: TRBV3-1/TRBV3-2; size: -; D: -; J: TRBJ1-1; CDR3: CASSQDSKAFF; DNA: TGTGCCAGCAGCCAAGATTCTAAAGCTTTCTTT
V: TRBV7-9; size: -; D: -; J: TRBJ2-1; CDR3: CASSQSEITLSGQFF; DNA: TGTGCCAGCAGCCAATCGGAGATAACCCTTTCGGGGCAGTTCTTC
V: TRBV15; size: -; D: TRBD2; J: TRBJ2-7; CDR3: CATSRERGAPYEQYF; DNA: TGTGCCACCAGCAGAGAGCGGGGGGCCCCCTACGAGCAGTACTTC
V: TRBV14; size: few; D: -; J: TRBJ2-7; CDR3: CASSQDPGPYEQYF; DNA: TGTGCCAGCAGCCAAGATCCAGGGCCCTACGAGCAGTACTTC
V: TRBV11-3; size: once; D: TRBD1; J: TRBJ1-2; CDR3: CASSLVRSGTGGAGYGYTF; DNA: TGTGCCAGCAGCTTAGTTCGATCCGGGACAGGGGGCGCTGGCTATGGCTACACCTTC
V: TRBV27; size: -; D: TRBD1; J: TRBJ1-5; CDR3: CASSSTGVGQPQHF; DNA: TGTGCCAGCAGTTCCACAGGGGTAGGGCAGCCCCAGCATTTT
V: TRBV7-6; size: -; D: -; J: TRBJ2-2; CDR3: CASSPFTGELFF; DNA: TGTGCCAGCAGCCCTTTCACCGGGGAGCTGTTTTTT
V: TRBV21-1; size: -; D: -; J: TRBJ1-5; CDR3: CASSKVPPRGNQPQHF; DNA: TGTGCCAGCAGCAAAGTGCCGCCGCGGGGCAATCAGCCCCAGCATTTT
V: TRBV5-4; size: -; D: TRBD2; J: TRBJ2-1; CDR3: CASSLDPGGDNEQFF; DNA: TGTGCCAGCAGCTTGGACCCGGGGGGGGACAATGAGCAGTTCTTC